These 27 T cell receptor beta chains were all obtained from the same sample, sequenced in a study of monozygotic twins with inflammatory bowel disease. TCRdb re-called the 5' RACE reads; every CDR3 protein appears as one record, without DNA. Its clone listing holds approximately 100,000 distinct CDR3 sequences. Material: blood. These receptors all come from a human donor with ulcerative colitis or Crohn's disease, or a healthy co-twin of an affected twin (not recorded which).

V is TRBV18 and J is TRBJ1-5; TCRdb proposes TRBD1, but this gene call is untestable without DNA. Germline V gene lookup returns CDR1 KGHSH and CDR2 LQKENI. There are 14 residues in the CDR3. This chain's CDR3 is CASSPNRGDQPQHF.

This chain's CDR3 is CSAPMPPGAPSTDTQYF. V gene TRBV20-1 combines with J gene TRBJ2-3; TCRdb selects TRBD1, and the lack of DNA leaves this call unchecked. The CDR3 consists of 17 residues. CDR1 is DFQATT and CDR2 is SNEGSKA in the germline V gene (reference sequence).

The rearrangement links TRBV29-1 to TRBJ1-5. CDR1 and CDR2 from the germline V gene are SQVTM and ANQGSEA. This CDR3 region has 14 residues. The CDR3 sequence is CSVEDGGEGQPQHF. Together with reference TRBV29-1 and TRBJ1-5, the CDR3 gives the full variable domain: SAVISQKPSRDICQRGTSLTIQCQVDSQVTMMFWYRQQPGQSLTLIATANQGSEATYESGFVIDKFPISRPNLTFSTLTVSNMSPEDSSIYLCSVEDGGEGQPQHFGDGTRLSIL.

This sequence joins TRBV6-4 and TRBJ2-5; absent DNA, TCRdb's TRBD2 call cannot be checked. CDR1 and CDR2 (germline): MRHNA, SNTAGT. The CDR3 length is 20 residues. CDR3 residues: CASMQVTRAKGGSDQETQYF.

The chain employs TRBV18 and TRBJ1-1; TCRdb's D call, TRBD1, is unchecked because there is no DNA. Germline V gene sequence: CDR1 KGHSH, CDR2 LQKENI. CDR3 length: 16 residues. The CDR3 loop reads CASSSSIQGLDTEAFF. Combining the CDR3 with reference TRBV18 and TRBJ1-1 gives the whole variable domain NAGVMQNPRHLVRRRGQEARLRCSPMKGHSHVYWYRQLPEEGLKFMVYLQKENIIDESGMPKERFSAEFPKEGPSILRIQQVVRGDSAAYFCASSSSIQGLDTEAFFGQGTRLTVV.

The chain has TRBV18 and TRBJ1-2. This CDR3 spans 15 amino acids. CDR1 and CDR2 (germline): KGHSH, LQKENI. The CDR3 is CASSPATLGDYGYTF.

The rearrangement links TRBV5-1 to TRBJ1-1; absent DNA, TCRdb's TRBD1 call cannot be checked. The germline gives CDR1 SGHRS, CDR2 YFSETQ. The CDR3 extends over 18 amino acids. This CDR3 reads CASSSFGGGDAMNTEAFF. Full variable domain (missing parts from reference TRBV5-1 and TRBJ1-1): KAGVTQTPRYLIKTRGQQVTLSCSPISGHRSVSWYQQTPGQGLQFLFEYFSETQRNKGNFPGRFSGRQFSNSRSEMNVSTLELGDSALYLCASSSFGGGDAMNTEAFFGQGTRLTVV.

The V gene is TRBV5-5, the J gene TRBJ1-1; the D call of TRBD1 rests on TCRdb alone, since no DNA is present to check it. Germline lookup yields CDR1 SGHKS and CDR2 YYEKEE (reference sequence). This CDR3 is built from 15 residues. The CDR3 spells CASNPAPGQGVEAFF.

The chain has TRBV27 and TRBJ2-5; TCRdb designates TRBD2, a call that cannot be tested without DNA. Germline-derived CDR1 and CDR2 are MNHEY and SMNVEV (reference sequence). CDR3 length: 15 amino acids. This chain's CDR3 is CASSLEADSWETQYF.

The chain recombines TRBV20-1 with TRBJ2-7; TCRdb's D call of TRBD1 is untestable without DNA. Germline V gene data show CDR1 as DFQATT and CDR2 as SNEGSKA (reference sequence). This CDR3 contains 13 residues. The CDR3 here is CSASGTESYEQYF.

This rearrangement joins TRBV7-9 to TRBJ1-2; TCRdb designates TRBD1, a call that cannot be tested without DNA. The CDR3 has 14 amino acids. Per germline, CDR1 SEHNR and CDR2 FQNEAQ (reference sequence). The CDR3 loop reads CASSLDRGAAGYTF.

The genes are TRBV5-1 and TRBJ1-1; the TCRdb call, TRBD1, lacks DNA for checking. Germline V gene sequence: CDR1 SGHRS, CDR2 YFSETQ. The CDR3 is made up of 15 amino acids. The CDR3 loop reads CASSLISGQGTEAFF.

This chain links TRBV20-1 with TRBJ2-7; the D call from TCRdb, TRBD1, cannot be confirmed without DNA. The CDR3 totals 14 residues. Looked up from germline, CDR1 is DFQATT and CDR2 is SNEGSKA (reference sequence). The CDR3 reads CSAEPGQGLYEQYF.

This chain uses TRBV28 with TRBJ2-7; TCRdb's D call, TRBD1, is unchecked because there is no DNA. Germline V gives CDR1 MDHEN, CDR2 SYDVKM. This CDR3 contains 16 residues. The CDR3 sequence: CASSFSDGASSYEQYF.

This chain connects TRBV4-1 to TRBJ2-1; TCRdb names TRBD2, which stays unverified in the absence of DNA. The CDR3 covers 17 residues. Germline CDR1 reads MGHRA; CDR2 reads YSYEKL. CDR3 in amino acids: CASSPRASESSYNEQFF.

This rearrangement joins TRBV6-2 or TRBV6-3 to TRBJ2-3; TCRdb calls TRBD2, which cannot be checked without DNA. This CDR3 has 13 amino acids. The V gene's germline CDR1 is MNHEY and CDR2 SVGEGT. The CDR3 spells CASRRLAGDTQYF.

CDR3 loop: CASSFLNSADTQYF. This chain uses TRBV5-1 with TRBJ2-3. The CDR3 has 14 amino acids. Germline V lookup: CDR1 SGHRS, CDR2 YFSETQ. The complete variable domain, with remaining parts taken from reference TRBV5-1 and TRBJ2-3, reads KAGVTQTPRYLIKTRGQQVTLSCSPISGHRSVSWYQQTPGQGLQFLFEYFSETQRNKGNFPGRFSGRQFSNSRSEMNVSTLELGDSALYLCASSFLNSADTQYFGPGTRLTVL.

This CDR3 reads CASSLMGIYEQYF. The V gene is TRBV5-1, the J gene TRBJ2-7. This CDR3 comprises 13 residues. From germline, CDR1 is SGHRS and CDR2 YFSETQ. Full variable domain (rest looked up from reference TRBV5-1 and TRBJ2-7): KAGVTQTPRYLIKTRGQQVTLSCSPISGHRSVSWYQQTPGQGLQFLFEYFSETQRNKGNFPGRFSGRQFSNSRSEMNVSTLELGDSALYLCASSLMGIYEQYFGPGTRLTVT.

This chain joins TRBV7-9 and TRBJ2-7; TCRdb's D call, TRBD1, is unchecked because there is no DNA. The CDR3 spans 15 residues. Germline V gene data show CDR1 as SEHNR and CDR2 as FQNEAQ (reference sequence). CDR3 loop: CASSLRDRDRYEQYF. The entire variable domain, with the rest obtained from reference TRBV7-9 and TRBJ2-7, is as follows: DTGVSQNPRHKITKRGQNVTFRCDPISEHNRLYWYRQTLGQGPEFLTYFQNEAQLEKSRLLSDRFSAERPKGSFSTLEIQRTEQGDSAMYLCASSLRDRDRYEQYFGPGTRLTVT.

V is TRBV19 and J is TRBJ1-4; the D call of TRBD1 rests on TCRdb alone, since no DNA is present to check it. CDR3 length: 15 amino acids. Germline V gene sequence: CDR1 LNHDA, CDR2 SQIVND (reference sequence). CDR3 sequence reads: CASSIYRGPNEKLFF.

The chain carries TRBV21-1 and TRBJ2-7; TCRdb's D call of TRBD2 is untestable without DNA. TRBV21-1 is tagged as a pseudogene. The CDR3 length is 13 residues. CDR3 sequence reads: CASSNRECNEQYF.

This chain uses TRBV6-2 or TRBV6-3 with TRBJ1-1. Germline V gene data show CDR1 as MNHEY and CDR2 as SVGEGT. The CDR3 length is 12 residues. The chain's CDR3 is CASADPNTEAFF.

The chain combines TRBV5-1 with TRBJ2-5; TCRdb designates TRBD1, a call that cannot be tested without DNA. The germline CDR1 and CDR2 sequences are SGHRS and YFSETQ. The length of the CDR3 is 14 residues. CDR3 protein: CASSEGQVQETQYF.

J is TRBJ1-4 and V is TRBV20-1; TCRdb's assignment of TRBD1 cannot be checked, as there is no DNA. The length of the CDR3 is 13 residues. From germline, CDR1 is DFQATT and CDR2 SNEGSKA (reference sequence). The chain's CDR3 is CSAQTGGDEKLFF.

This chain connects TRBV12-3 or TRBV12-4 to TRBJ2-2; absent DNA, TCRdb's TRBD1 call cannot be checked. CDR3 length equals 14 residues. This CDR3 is CASGTGAQGGELFF.

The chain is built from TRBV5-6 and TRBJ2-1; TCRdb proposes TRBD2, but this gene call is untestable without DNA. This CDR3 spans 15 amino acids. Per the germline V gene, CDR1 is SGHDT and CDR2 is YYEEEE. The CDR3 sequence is CASSALLAGGNEQFF.

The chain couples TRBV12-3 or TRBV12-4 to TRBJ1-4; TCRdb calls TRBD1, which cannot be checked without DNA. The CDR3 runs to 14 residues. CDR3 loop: CASSSLDTTEKLFF.